This T cell receptor beta chain was found in a study of monozygotic twins with inflammatory bowel disease. TCRdb re-called the 5' RACE reads and catalogs CDR3 proteins one per entry, DNA excluded. In all, the sample yields 330,000 or so distinct CDR3 sequences. Germline V gene lookup returns CDR1 DFQATT and CDR2 SNEGSKA (reference sequence). The CDR3 length is 15 residues. Study-wide results and caveats: Support was lacking for any single strong IBD-associated signal or clonotype.

Concerning this clonotype itself: Its antigen remains unknown.

V usage is TRBV20-1 and J usage is TRBJ2-3; absent DNA, TCRdb's TRBD1 call cannot be checked. The sequenced sample was blood. The TCR comes from a human donor with ulcerative colitis or Crohn's disease, or a healthy co-twin of an affected twin (not recorded which). CDR3 amino acids: CSAGRQGPSTDTQYF.